This TCR beta chain was captured by sequencing in a study of cytomegalovirus exposure and HLA in healthy donors. Study outcomes and limitations: Accurate HLA-A and HLA-B prediction from TCR beta sequences was reported for most subjects. Presence/absence analyses rested on an assumption that sequencing depth was roughly uniform across donors.

This CDR3 is built from 13 residues. Germline lookup yields CDR1 MGHDK and CDR2 SYGVNS. Primers for the PCR totalled 60 Vbeta and 13 Jbeta. The data were produced by immunoSEQ multiplex PCR, yet TCRdb's version contains in-frame clones alone and is incomplete. The table lists approximately 85,000 clones, around 62% of them singletons, with 5.5% in the top ten. Participants comprised healthy donors of bone marrow. This clone showed up just a few times. Its specificity is unknown. An end of the junction differs from the germline gene, which may be a read error. The rearrangement links TRBV25-1 to TRBJ1-3; no definite D call. This TCR was recovered from a woman aged 25 to 39 in good health and CMV-seropositive. Source material: PBMCs. For the CDR3, the DNA is TGTGCCAGCGGTGAGTCCCATGGAAACACCATATATTTT. Translating gives CASGESHGNTIYF.